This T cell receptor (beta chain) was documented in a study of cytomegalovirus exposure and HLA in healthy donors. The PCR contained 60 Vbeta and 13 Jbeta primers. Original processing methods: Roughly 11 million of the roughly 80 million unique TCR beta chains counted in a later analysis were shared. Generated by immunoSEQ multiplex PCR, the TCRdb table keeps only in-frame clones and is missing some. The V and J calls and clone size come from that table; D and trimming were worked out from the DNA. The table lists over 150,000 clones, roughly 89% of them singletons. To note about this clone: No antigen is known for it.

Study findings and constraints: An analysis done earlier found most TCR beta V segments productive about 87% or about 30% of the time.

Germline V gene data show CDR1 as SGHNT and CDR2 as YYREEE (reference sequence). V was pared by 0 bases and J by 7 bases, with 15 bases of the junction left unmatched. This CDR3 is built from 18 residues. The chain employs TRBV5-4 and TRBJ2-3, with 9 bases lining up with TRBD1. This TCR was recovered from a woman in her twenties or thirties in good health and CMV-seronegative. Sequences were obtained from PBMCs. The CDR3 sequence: CASSLAGWGTGGTNTQYF. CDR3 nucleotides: TGTGCCAGCAGCTTGGCCGGCTGGGGAACAGGGGGCACGAATACGCAGTATTTT.